The next 20 T cell receptor beta chains were all read from a single sample in a study of shared clonotypes between healthy human individuals. The assay was immunoSEQ multiplex PCR, and TCRdb's table has in-frame clones only and misses some. The sample carries under 2,000,000 clones, roughly 95% recorded once. Naive-designated CD8 cells lacked CD45RO, were positively enriched for CCR7, and omitted terminally differentiated effector memory CD45RA+ cells. Material for sequencing was naive CD8+ T cells sorted from blood. These receptors came from a young man in good health.

This clone was observed once. The gene calls are TRBV4-1 and TRBJ1-6; D is unclear. Germline lookup yields CDR1 MGHRA and CDR2 YSYEKL. The ends were cut back, 0 bases at V and 7 bases at J, with 13 bases in the middle. This CDR3 is built from 16 residues. Here the CDR3 DNA reads TGCGCCAGCAGCCAAGATCGAAGAGGTCTGAATTCACCCCTCCACTTT. Translation: CASSQDRRGLNSPLHF.

The chain has TRBV6-1 and TRBJ2-5, with 9 nucleotides matching TRBD1. The germline CDR1 and CDR2 sequences are MNHNS and SASEGT. With 6 bases clipped from V and 5 bases from J, the junction kept 10 bases outside the gene matches. This CDR3 has 15 amino acids. CDR3 protein: CASSEYRGQVETQYF. In DNA form, the CDR3 reads TGTGCCAGCAGCGAGTACAGGGGGCAAGTGGAGACCCAGTACTTC.

V gene TRBV4-1 combines with J gene TRBJ2-7, with D possibly matching TRBD2 (5 bases). Germline values: CDR1 MGHRA, CDR2 YSYEKL. Between the trimmed V and J ends, which lost 4 bases and 7 bases, there was a span of 14 bases. This CDR3 contains 13 residues. The CDR3, as DNA: TGCGCCAGCAGCCTAGGACTGTGGCTAGAGCAGTACTTC. Protein product: CASSLGLWLEQYF.

The rearrangement links TRBV4-1 to TRBJ2-7; TRBD1 matches at 9 bases. Germline CDR1 is MGHRA and CDR2 is YSYEKL. This CDR3 is built from 15 residues. Trimming at V came to 2 bases and at J to 6 bases, leaving 8 bases not matched to a gene. The DNA for the CDR3 is TGCGCCAGCAGCCAAACTTGGGGGACAGGGATCGAGCAGTACTTC. It yields the protein CASSQTWGTGIEQYF.

The rearrangement links TRBV27 to TRBJ2-7; 10 nucleotides align to TRBD1. The CDR3 is 15 residues long. After removal of 4 bases from V and 0 bases from J, the junction contained 3 bases not matched to a gene. Germline values: CDR1 MNHEY, CDR2 SMNVEV (reference sequence). The CDR3 DNA sequence: TGTGCCAGCAGTTGGACAGGGGGACACTCCTACGAGCAGTACTTC. Its translation is CASSWTGGHSYEQYF.

The chain combines TRBV12-2 with TRBJ2-7. TRBV12-2 is designated a pseudogene. CDR3 length equals 16 residues. CDR3 loop: CASRFRAGRTFYEQYF. CDR3 in DNA: TGTGCAAGTCGCTTCCGCGCAGGTAGGACGTTCTACGAGCAGTACTTC.

The rearrangement uses TRBV10-2 and TRBJ1-4; 10 nucleotides align to TRBD1. The CDR3 consists of 15 residues. The germline gives CDR1 WSHSY, CDR2 SAAADI. V lost 4 bases and J lost 7; bases outside the gene matches: 6. CDR3 sequence: CASSVSTGGLEKLFF. The DNA of the CDR3 is TGCGCCAGCAGTGTATCGACAGGGGGCCTTGAAAAACTGTTTTTT.

The chain carries TRBV18 and TRBJ2-7; 10 nucleotides agree with TRBD1. The V segment lost 5 bases and the J segment 5 bases; nucleotides outside the gene matches: 6. Looked up from germline, CDR1 is KGHSH and CDR2 is LQKENI. This CDR3 spans 14 amino acids. The CDR3 reads CASSGGTGENEQYF. The CDR3 coding sequence is TGTGCCAGCTCAGGGGGGACAGGGGAGAACGAGCAGTACTTC.

The rearrangement links TRBV15 to TRBJ2-7; TRBD1 is a possible D gene (6 bases). The CDR3 covers 13 residues. Looked up from germline, CDR1 is LNHNV and CDR2 is YYDKDF (reference sequence). Trimming removed 5 bases from V and 4 bases from J, with 12 bases in between. This chain's CDR3 is CATSPGHPYEQYF. Written as DNA, the CDR3 is TGTGCCACCAGCCCGGGACACCCGTACGAGCAGTACTTC.

The chain couples TRBV30 to TRBJ1-2, with D perhaps matching TRBD1 (5 bases). V dropped 5 bases and J dropped 6 bases, with 16 bases sitting between them. CDR3 length: 13 amino acids. CDR1 and CDR2 from the germline V gene are GTSNPN and SVGIG (reference sequence). The CDR3 is CAWDLYGTHGYTF. The CDR3 bases are TGTGCCTGGGACCTATATGGGACCCATGGCTACACCTTC.

This chain links TRBV10-3 with TRBJ2-7, with 10 bases identical to TRBD2. The germline CDR1 and CDR2 sequences are ENHRY and SYGVKD. CDR3 length: 15 residues. Unmatched junction bases numbered 7, after V lost 6 bases and J lost 2 bases. Here the CDR3 DNA reads TGTGCCATCAGAGGGCTAGCGGGAGTACCCTACGAGCAGTACTTC. Protein product: CAIRGLAGVPYEQYF.

CDR3 sequence: CASSPQVTSGANEQFF. The CDR3, as DNA: TGCGCCAGCAGCCCACAGGTGACTAGCGGGGCTAATGAGCAGTTCTTC. V gene TRBV4-3 combines with J gene TRBJ2-1; 11 nucleotides match TRBD2. Germline V gene lookup returns CDR1 LGHNA and CDR2 YSLEER. This CDR3 is built from 16 residues. The trim removed 4 bases at V and 7 bases at J, leaving 9 bases unmatched.

The chain combines TRBV6-1 with TRBJ1-5; 10 bases line up with TRBD1. The CDR3 covers 16 residues. CDR1 MNHNS and CDR2 SASEGT come from the germline V gene. Trimming took 2 bases from V and 5 from J; bases not matched to a gene: 6. This CDR3 is CASSELRTGGDQPQHF. CDR3 sequence (DNA): TGTGCCAGCAGTGAATTGAGGACAGGGGGGGATCAGCCCCAGCATTTT.

This chain uses TRBV7-9 with TRBJ2-4, with D possibly being TRBD2 (5 bases). The germline CDR1 and CDR2 sequences are SEHNR and FQNEAQ (reference sequence). The CDR3 is made up of 15 amino acids. V was pared by 5 bases and J by 2 bases, with 13 bases between. CDR3 sequence (DNA): TGTGCCAGCAGCGTAGGTGCCGGGACCAAAAACATTCAGTACTTC. It specifies CASSVGAGTKNIQYF.

The J gene is TRBJ2-7, the V gene TRBV9; D may be TRBD2 (5 bases). V lost 2 bases to trimming and J lost 0 bases, with 12 bases between them. Germline CDR1 reads SGDLS; CDR2 reads YYNGEE. CDR3 length: 15 amino acids. The DNA for the CDR3 is TGTGCCAGCAGCGTTCGGACGGGGAGCTCCTACGAGCAGTACTTC. Translated, it gives CASSVRTGSSYEQYF.

The chain has TRBV28 and TRBJ1-2; 7 bases align to TRBD1. Germline V gene data show CDR1 as MDHEN and CDR2 as SYDVKM. This CDR3 is 14 amino acids long. The ends lost 3 bases at V and 4 bases at J; junction bases unmatched: 5. In DNA, the CDR3 is TGTGCCAGCAGTTTTGTTCCAGGGGGCTATGGCTACACCTTC. Protein product: CASSFVPGGYGYTF.

This rearrangement joins TRBV5-1 to TRBJ2-7, with D possibly TRBD1 on 5 matching bases. V was trimmed by 0 bases and J by 3 bases, leaving 13 bases between them. In germline, CDR1 is SGHRS, CDR2 YFSETQ. The CDR3 has 15 amino acids. This CDR3 reads CASSLEKGLIYEQYF. The CDR3 DNA is TGCGCCAGCAGCTTGGAAAAGGGGTTGATCTACGAGCAGTACTTC.

This clone was detected only once. The chain is built from TRBV28 and TRBJ1-5; possibly TRBD1 for D (5 bases). The CDR3 is made up of 14 amino acids. In germline, CDR1 is MDHEN, CDR2 SYDVKM. The V and J ends lost 8 bases and 6 bases respectively, with 17 bases between them. CDR3 nucleotide sequence: TGTGCCAGCTGGGGATGGGACGGACTTCAGCCCCAGCATTTT. Translation gives CASWGWDGLQPQHF. The full variable domain, rest sourced from reference TRBV28 and TRBJ1-5, is DVKVTQSSRYLVKRTGEKVFLECVQDMDHENMFWYRQDPGLGLRLIYFSYDVKMKEKGDIPEGYSVSREKKERFSLILESASTNQTSMYLCASWGWDGLQPQHFGDGTRLSIL.

The gene calls are TRBV6-5 and TRBJ2-2, with 7 nucleotides matching TRBD1. The CDR3 covers 15 residues. V was clipped by 0 bases and J by 4 bases; unmatched bases: 2. Germline lookup yields CDR1 MNHEY and CDR2 SVGAGI. The CDR3 region is CASSYSRGPTGELFF. CDR3 nucleotide sequence: TGTGCCAGCAGTTACTCAAGGGGGCCCACCGGGGAGCTGTTTTTT.

This chain connects TRBV5-1 to TRBJ2-7; D not certain. V was clipped by 0 bases and J by 2 bases, with 6 bases between them. Germline V gene lookup returns CDR1 SGHRS and CDR2 YFSETQ. This CDR3 contains 13 residues. CDR3 sequence (DNA): TGCGCCAGCAGCTTGGACACCCCCTACGAGCAGTACTTC. This sequence encodes CASSLDTPYEQYF.